This T cell receptor (beta chain) was recorded in a study of blood T cell repertoires in COVID-19. The wider study: Spain, Italy and the United States supplied samples that represented acute and convalescent COVID-19. PBMCs, B-cell-depleted T cells, or T cells provided the cDNA or gDNA that made up the material.

Germline CDR1 reads LGHDT; CDR2 reads YNNKEL (reference sequence). Trimming stripped 5 bases from V and 0 bases from J, with 11 bases between. The CDR3 is 15 residues long. Original handling: Reference gene primer amplification in the assay estimated nucleated cell counts. Only in-frame clones appear in the TCRdb table, and some are missing; sequencing was by immunoSEQ multiplex PCR. Clonal size and the V and J genes are those of that table, whereas D and trimming came from the DNA. The top ten clones hold around 15% of a sample with about 58,000 clones, about nine tenths of them seen once. The chain employs TRBV3-1 (or the pseudogene TRBV3-2) and TRBJ1-3, with D maybe TRBD1 (6 bases). The TCR sequence derives from an older woman with active COVID-19. Specimen: peripheral blood. The CDR3 region is CASSSTGLSGNTIYF. CDR3 nucleotides: TGTGCCAGCAGCTCCACAGGGCTCTCTGGAAACACCATATATTTT.